This paragraph reports one T cell receptor beta chain. The antigen this receptor binds is unknown. Per-nucleotide qualities are absent, and no much larger clonotype sits a single base away. The record originates from a study of shared clonotypes between healthy human individuals (dated by TCRdb to the early 2020s). Turning to the overall study: Two women and three men aged 18 to 49 years were included in the cohort. The study deeply sequenced blood TCR repertoires of about 5 healthy adults to estimate repertoire size and the extent of clonotype sharing between individuals. To increase sequencing depth and limit assay-specific biases, different laboratories used diverse techniques to prepare libraries and sequence TCR repertoires. Each donor's leukapheresis produced roughly between roughly 0.85 and 10 billion PBMCs. For each donor, three plates each were used for CD4 naive and CD4 memory, two plates were used for CD8 naive, and one plate was used for CD8 memory.

Using the deep immunoSEQ assay, multiplex PCR amplified TCR CDR3 regions from genomic DNA. Genomic DNA extracted from each cell subset was distributed evenly over all wells of several immunoSEQ 96-well plates, and each plate served as one replicate. Each replicate PCR for sorted subsets received roughly 200 ng genomic DNA, equal to roughly 30,000 T cell genomes. The purified libraries were quantified using a Qubit 3.0 fluorometer, sized with a Bioanalyzer 2100, and then quantified again using the KAPA Library Quantification kit. Every immunoSEQ 96-well plate was sequenced on a separate single-read 150-cycle Illumina NextSeq 550 flow cell. In the original analysis: Because the immunoSEQ output included only junctional sequences and no quality scores, the filtering could not be the same as the filtering used for full-length reads. Sequences were annotated with PyIR, a Python wrapper for IgBLAST v1.9, using IMGT germline references to assign V/J genes and CDR3. Reads with weak V/J assignments (E-value above 1e-6), missing CDR3, stop codons, out-of-frame junctions, or ambiguous translated residues were removed. V3J clonotypes were defined as sequences sharing the same inferred V gene, J gene, and CDR3 amino acid sequence. Percentage overlap between repertoires was calculated by dividing the number of shared unique clonotypes by the size of the smaller repertoire. Repertoire richness was assessed with RTK rarefaction, the Chao1 estimator, and Recon v2.1 estimates of unobserved clonotypes. For all TCRbeta clonotypes obtained by the gDNA method from a few donors, generation probabilities were computed with OLGA. Sourced from immuneACCESS, this table was stored by TCRdb with only in-frame sequences that have V and J called. A share of the clones is absent; for the studies checked, an unresolved V gene accounts for under half, and the remainder has no known explanation. V and J calls and clone size are those listed in that table; D and trimming were worked out from the DNA. The sample data list about 960,000 clones, and more than 75% of these were observed just once. Approximately 1.5% of the sample belongs to the ten largest clones.

Points the paper makes about the study in general: Higher generation probabilities were observed for clonotypes shared by all four sorted-subset donors than for non-shared clonotypes. Pairwise subsampling indicated that sequencing depth was expected to affect the degree of clonotype sharing among donors. Because the study included a small number of donors, the genetic and exposure-history diversity represented was limited. Sampling was limited to blood, and TCR repertoires in tissue likely differ from TCR repertoires in blood. Estimated clonotype richness was generally larger for naive than for memory subsets. Sharing across several donors was observed for around 5% of naive CD4, over 3% of naive CD8, around 2.5% of memory CD4, and less than 0.45% of memory CD8 clonotypes. Rarefaction of sorted-subset datasets indicated incomplete sequencing despite the large sequencing depth.

V is cut back by 4 bases and J by 6 bases, with 8 bases in the junction unmatched. Its CDR3 holds 15 amino acids, cysteine through phenylalanine. The CDR3 DNA has 45 bases and is translated from base 1. Based on the germline V gene, the CDR1 and CDR2 sequences are SNHLY and FYNNEI. Donors were healthy HIV-negative adults with no recently reported acute infections or vaccinations. All donors were Caucasian adults living in Nashville, Tennessee, USA. CD4+ T cells were enriched through magnetic negative selection, after which naive cells were positively selected on CD45RA and the remaining negative fraction served as the memory subset. Blood was collected by leukapheresis, and PBMCs were isolated by Ficoll-Histopaque density gradient centrifugation and then cryopreserved in liquid nitrogen vapor phase. Purity and quantity of every magnetically sorted T cell population were checked by analytical flow cytometry. From each sorted fraction, genomic DNA was isolated and quantified by UV absorbance on a Nanodrop 2000c.

The rearrangement joined TRBV2 to TRBJ2-1; 8 central nucleotides agree with TRBD2. Sequenced input: memory CD4+ T cells sorted from blood. This specimen's cell subset or site label, interpreted: CD45RA-negative fraction. The receptor's source is a young man in good health. Here the CDR3 is given as CASSGGSGSLNEQFF. The DNA sequence reads TGTGCCAGCAGTGGCGGCAGCGGGAGCCTCAATGAGCAGTTCTTC. The CDR3 plus the reference TRBV2 and TRBJ2-1 genes for the other parts give the full variable domain: EPEVTQTPSHQVTQMGQEVILRCVPISNHLYFYWYRQILGQKVEFLVSFYNNEISEKSEIFDDQFSVERPDGSNFTLKIRSTKLEDSAMYFCASSGGSGSLNEQFFGPGTRLTVL.